The source of this T cell receptor (beta chain) is a study of CD8+CD57+ T cells in acquired aplastic anemia (dated by TCRdb to about 2018). Background for the entire study: Extracted DNA from sorted CD4+ and CD8+ cells averaged approximately 3 ug, ranging from roughly 0.17 to 30 ug. CD8+CD57+ expansion was defined as a frequency above the mean frequency observed in healthy subjects.

Study-level results and caveats: Roughly 30 CD8+ CDR3 sequences were found to be shared between patients and controls, but these sequences appeared to be highly expressed in patients and within the immunodominant clones of the patients. No significant difference in CD8+ Simpson's diversity was found between patients and healthy controls (P=0.060).

Reading the germline V gene gives CDR1 KGHDR and CDR2 SFDVKD. The CDR3, from cysteine to phenylalanine, totals 18 residues. This entry keeps only the CDR3 DNA: 54 bases, framed from base 1. V loses 2 bases at its end and J loses 4 bases; junction bases beyond the gene matches: 12. As for this clonotype: The clone's antigen remains unknown. No much larger clonotype is one base removed from it; base qualities were not supplied.

Genomic DNA served as template for TCR beta VDJ combination and CDR3 sequence profiling. An Illumina HiSeq 2000 was the platform used for TCR repertoire sequencing. The paper's data handling went like this. TRBV/TRBJ rearrangement plots, CDR3 size and DJ length profiles, and Simpson's diversity index were used to evaluate the repertoires. Whichever DNA sequence was most abundant in the deep sequencing data was defined as the immunodominant clone. CDR3 amino acid sequences were checked for sharing between subjects and were compared against published repertoires and the VDJdb database. TCRdb reran the public reads through fastp at Q25 and MiXCR, keeping productive beta chains. Duplicate CDR3 protein sequences are folded into a single record with the most common DNA and genes. For this entry, the V and J calls and clone size follow TCRdb and not the study's own pipeline. Within this sample are tens of thousands of distinct CDR3 sequences, with about 70% of them counted one time only. The ten largest clones capture roughly 80% of the sample.

Patients chosen for sequencing had shown expansion of CD8+CD57+ cells by flow cytometry. Every patient had severe acquired aplastic anemia, diagnosed using the International Study of Aplastic Anemia and Agranulocytosis and Camitta criteria. At the time blood was sampled, none of the patients had received any therapy. The study deep-sequenced TCR repertoires of sorted CD4+ and CD8+ blood T cells from severe aplastic anemia patients and healthy subjects. In the USA, patient enrollment took place under clinicaltrials.gov protocols 00001620, 01623167, 00001397, 00071045, 00081523 and 00961064. Ficoll-Paque density gradient centrifugation was used to isolate peripheral blood mononuclear cells. Before DNA extraction, CD4+ and CD8+ T cells were sorted with FACS or magnetic beads.

The TCR comes from a human donor with aplastic anemia. Material for sequencing was sorted CD4+, CD8+, or CD8+CD57+ T cells (not recorded which) from PBMCs. The chain uses TRBV24-1 and TRBJ2-1, with 8 central nucleotides matching TRBD1. In nucleotide form, the sequence is TGTGCCACCAGTGATTCCAGTAACAGGGGGATCTTGTACAATGAGCAGTTCTTC. This yields the protein CATSDSSNRGILYNEQFF.